These 25 T cell receptor beta chains were sequenced from one sample in a study of blood T cell repertoires in COVID-19. Produced via immunoSEQ multiplex PCR; TCRdb's table is partial and in-frame only. Of around 250,000 clones listed, around 86% were seen once; the top ten hold less than 8.5%. The sample taken for sequencing was peripheral blood. The origin of the receptors is a woman aged 70-85 years with active or convalescent COVID-19.

CDR3: CASSSLGQGESPLHF. DNA of the CDR3: TGTGCCAGCAGCTCCTTAGGACAGGGTGAATCACCCCTCCACTTT. This chain connects TRBV5-4 to TRBJ1-6; TRBD1 matches at 8 bases. Germline V gene data show CDR1 as SGHNT and CDR2 as YYREEE (reference sequence). Trimming removed 3 bases from V and 10 bases from J; junction bases left unmatched: 9. The CDR3 is 15 amino acids.

The genes are TRBV2 and TRBJ2-4; tentatively, D is TRBD2 (7 bases). CDR3 length: 16 amino acids. With 7 bases removed from V and 12 bases from J, the gap between germline ends came to 28 bases. CDR1 SNHLY and CDR2 FYNNEI come from the germline V gene. The CDR3 region has the DNA TGTGCCAGCAAGCCCCGTCGGGCGGGGGCTTCAAAACATCAGTACTTC. Protein sequence: CASKPRRAGASKHQYF. Using reference TRBV2 and TRBJ2-4 for the parts outside the CDR3, the full variable domain is EPEVTQTPSHQVTQMGQEVILRCVPISNHLYFYWYRQILGQKVEFLVSFYNNEISEKSEIFDDQFSVERPDGSNFTLKIRSTKLEDSAMYFCASKPRRAGASKHQYFGAGTRLSVL.

This clone was recorded only once. This chain uses TRBV6-5 with TRBJ1-5; the D is unclear. This CDR3 is 14 amino acids long. CDR1 is MNHEY and CDR2 is SVGAGI in the germline V gene. V shed 6 bases and J shed 0 bases, with 9 bases lying between them. CDR3 residues: CASRRANSNQPQHF. CDR3 coding DNA: TGTGCCAGCAGGAGGGCCAATAGCAATCAGCCCCAGCATTTT.

J is TRBJ1-1 and V is TRBV27; D perhaps matches TRBD1 (6 bases). The CDR3 is 14 residues long. CDR1 and CDR2 (germline): MNHEY, SMNVEV (reference sequence). V lost 2 bases to trimming and J lost 7 bases, with 14 bases between them. The CDR3 nucleotides read TGTGCCAGCAGTTTACAACAGGGAATCGGTGAAGCTTTCTTT. Its translation is CASSLQQGIGEAFF.

This clone showed up just once. The chain combines TRBV19 with TRBJ2-2; possible D gene TRBD2, 7 bases. The CDR3 consists of 14 residues. Germline V gives CDR1 LNHDA, CDR2 SQIVND (reference sequence). The germline V and J ends were trimmed by 6 bases and 2 bases, with 10 bases remaining between them. The CDR3 nucleotides read TGTGCCAGTAGCGGGGGGACAAACACCGGGGAGCTGTTTTTT. Amino acids: CASSGGTNTGELFF.

The DNA of the CDR3 is TGTGCCAGCAGTATCCAGCGGTTTAGAAACACCATATATTTT. This translates into CASSIQRFRNTIYF. V and J are TRBV28 and TRBJ1-3; D gene uncertain. Trimming took off 5 bases at V and 5 bases at J, with 13 bases between the two ends. CDR3 size: 14 residues. Germline V CDR1 and CDR2: MDHEN, SYDVKM.

CDR3 in DNA: TGTGCCAGTAGTATAGCCAACAGGGGATTTAGCAATCAGCCCCAGCATTTT. Residues: CASSIANRGFSNQPQHF. The chain employs TRBV19 and TRBJ1-5, with 7 bases matching TRBD1. Unmatched junction bases numbered 6, after V lost 1 base and J lost 0 bases. Per germline, CDR1 LNHDA and CDR2 SQIVND (reference sequence). The CDR3 covers 17 residues. Looking up the rest from reference TRBV19 and TRBJ1-5 gives the full variable domain: DGGITQSPKYLFRKEGQNVTLSCEQNLNHDAMYWYRQDPGQGLRLIYYSQIVNDFQKGDIAEGYSVSREKKESFPLTVTSAQKNPTAFYLCASSIANRGFSNQPQHFGDGTRLSIL.

The J gene is TRBJ1-4, the V gene TRBV28; D not resolved. CDR1 is MDHEN and CDR2 is SYDVKM in the germline V gene. Between the trimmed V and J ends, which lost 7 bases and 3 bases, there was a span of 3 bases. The CDR3 covers 11 residues. In DNA, the CDR3 is TGTGCCAGCATCTCTAATGAAAAACTGTTTTTT. It is translated as CASISNEKLFF.

The chain combines TRBV24-1 with TRBJ1-5, with 9 bases that match TRBD1. The CDR3 extends over 16 amino acids. Germline trimming cut 2 bases from V and 5 bases from J; bases unmatched to any gene: 6. Per the germline V gene, CDR1 is KGHDR and CDR2 is SFDVKD. The CDR3 reads CATSDSDRGSYQPQHF. CDR3 sequence (DNA): TGTGCCACCAGTGATTCGGACAGGGGAAGCTATCAGCCCCAGCATTTT.

The V gene is TRBV5-1, the J gene TRBJ1-1, with D possibly TRBD1 on 6 matching bases. The CDR3 is 19 amino acids. Trimming pared 0 bases from V and 4 bases from J, leaving 25 bases between. Germline V gene sequence: CDR1 SGHRS, CDR2 YFSETQ. The chain's CDR3 is CASSLDLLQGLRGGTEAFF. The CDR3 DNA follows: TGCGCCAGCAGCTTGGACCTTTTACAGGGCCTCCGAGGGGGCACTGAAGCTTTCTTT.

The table lists this clone with many counts. The rearrangement joins TRBV4-1 to TRBJ1-2; TRBD1 might be the D (6 bases). The V end was cut by 1 base, the J end by 5 bases, with 23 bases between. There are 18 residues in the CDR3. The germline V gene encodes CDR1 MGHRA and CDR2 YSYEKL. Written as DNA, the CDR3 is TGCGCCAGCAGCCAAGGGTTTGGGGGAGGGGGATTGGGTTATGGCTACACCTTC. This translates into CASSQGFGGGGLGYGYTF.

The chain couples TRBV18 to TRBJ2-2, with 10 bases aligning to TRBD1. Germline lookup yields CDR1 KGHSH and CDR2 LQKENI. The CDR3 sequence is 15 residues long. V gave up 3 bases and J gave up 7 bases; unmatched junction bases: 5. CDR3 sequence reads: CASSPLGQGIGELFF. CDR3 coding DNA: TGTGCCAGCTCACCCTTGGGACAGGGGATCGGGGAGCTGTTTTTT.

The chain couples TRBV6-6 to TRBJ1-3; unclear D gene. The CDR3 is made up of 14 amino acids. Germline V gene data show CDR1 as MNHNY and CDR2 as SVGAGI (reference sequence). V dropped 2 bases and J dropped 5 bases, with 10 bases sitting between them. The chain's CDR3 is CASSYAPRRNTIYF. In DNA, the CDR3 is TGTGCCAGCAGTTACGCACCGCGCCGAAACACCATATATTTT.

The chain is built from TRBV29-1 and TRBJ1-3, with D perhaps TRBD1 (5 bases). The germline V gene has CDR1 SQVTM and CDR2 ANQGSEA. The CDR3 contains 12 residues. The V and J ends lost 4 bases and 8 bases respectively, with 12 bases between them. CDR3 protein: CSVGVGGDTIYF. The CDR3 nucleotides are TGCAGCGTTGGGGTTGGAGGGGACACCATATATTTT.

The chain couples TRBV12-5 to TRBJ1-5, with a tentative D call TRBD1 (6 bases). V was pared by 6 bases and J by 9 bases, with 24 bases between. In germline, CDR1 is LGHNT, CDR2 FRNRAP. The CDR3 spans 16 residues. DNA for the CDR3: TGTGCTAGTGGGTCTAATACCGGGACACTGGATCGGCCCCAGCATTTT. Translation gives CASGSNTGTLDRPQHF. Filled out from reference TRBV12-5 and TRBJ1-5, the complete variable domain reads DARVTQTPRHKVTEMGQEVTMRCQPILGHNTVFWYRQTMMQGLELLAYFRNRAPLDDSGMPKDRFSAEMPDATLATLKIQPSEPRDSAVYFCASGSNTGTLDRPQHFGDGTRLSIL.

The chain is built from TRBV7-2 and TRBJ1-3; D call uncertain. The CDR3 spans 13 residues. Trimming took off 2 bases at V and 0 bases at J, with 2 bases between the two ends. Looked up from germline, CDR1 is SGHTA and CDR2 is FQGNSA. CDR3 protein: CASSLYSGNTIYF. The CDR3 DNA is TGTGCCAGCAGCTTATACTCTGGAAACACCATATATTTT.

This clone has more than one count but fewer than ten. The chain couples TRBV10-3 to TRBJ1-6; D ambiguous. The CDR3 runs 15 residues. Germline V gives CDR1 ENHRY, CDR2 SYGVKD. Trimming shortened V by 0 bases and J by 8 bases, and 11 bases separated the two germline ends. CDR3 DNA: TGTGCCATCAGTGAGTCGGCGGTACGAGATTCACCCCTCCACTTT. It encodes CAISESAVRDSPLHF.

The rearrangement uses TRBV29-1 and TRBJ2-7; maybe TRBD1 (8 bases). Trimming took off 1 base at V and 7 bases at J, with 14 bases between the two ends. Per germline, CDR1 SQVTM and CDR2 ANQGSEA. The CDR3 is 13 amino acids. In DNA form, the CDR3 reads TGCAGCGTTGAAGTTTCACAGGGGGGGGAGCAGTACTTC. The encoded protein is CSVEVSQGGEQYF.

V gene TRBV5-5 combines with J gene TRBJ1-4; D may be TRBD1 (5 bases). Germline loops: CDR1 SGHKS, CDR2 YYEKEE (reference sequence). The CDR3 is made up of 14 amino acids. Between the trimmed V and J ends, which lost 5 bases and 8 bases, there was a span of 16 bases. The CDR3 region is CASRIQSGGEKLFF. The CDR3, as DNA: TGTGCCAGCAGGATCCAATCCGGGGGGGAAAAACTGTTTTTT.

The chain couples TRBV5-4 to TRBJ2-7; TRBD2 agrees at 9 bases. After removal of 3 bases from V and 6 bases from J, the junction contained 10 bases not matched to a gene. Germline CDR1 SGHNT, CDR2 YYREEE (reference sequence). This CDR3 is built from 15 residues. The CDR3 spells CASSSRASGVPEQYF. DNA of the CDR3: TGTGCCAGCAGCTCACGGGCTAGCGGGGTCCCCGAGCAGTACTTC.

Concerning this clone itself: The same CDR3 also results from other DNA sequences found in this sample. CDR3 protein: CSVVRGNYGYTF. The CDR3, as DNA: TGCAGCGTTGTTCGGGGGAACTATGGCTACACCTTC. This chain joins TRBV29-1 and TRBJ1-2, with D maybe TRBD1 (5 bases). The germline V gene encodes CDR1 SQVTM and CDR2 ANQGSEA. The CDR3 has 12 residues. The V and J ends lost 4 bases and 2 bases respectively, with 8 bases between them.

This clone was recorded once. This sequence joins TRBV10-3 and TRBJ1-1; 12 bases align to TRBD1. Looked up from germline, CDR1 is ENHRY and CDR2 is SYGVKD. Trimming cost V 11 bases and J 1 base; bases outside gene matches: 11. The CDR3 has 16 residues. The CDR3 spells CAAAPGQGAPNTEAFF. The CDR3 nucleotides read TGTGCCGCGGCGCCGGGACAGGGGGCTCCGAACACTGAAGCTTTCTTT.

This clone has a single count. The chain carries TRBV7-3 and TRBJ2-1, with TRBD1 matching over 8 bases. The CDR3 is 14 residues long. J lost 4 bases, V lost 4 bases, and 3 bases had no gene match. CDR1 and CDR2 from the germline V gene are SGHTA and FQGTGA. CDR3 in DNA: TGTGCCAGCAGCTCGGGACAGGCTTACAATGAGCAGTTCTTC. It codes for CASSSGQAYNEQFF.

The genes are TRBV12-5 and TRBJ2-5, with D possibly TRBD2 on 6 matching bases. Per the germline V gene, CDR1 is LGHNT and CDR2 is FRNRAP. V lost 2 bases to trimming and J lost 8 bases, with 12 bases between them. The CDR3 consists of 13 residues. CDR3 coding DNA: TGTGCTAGTGGTTTGTGGGGGGTGGACACCCAGTACTTC. It is translated as CASGLWGVDTQYF.

The chain employs TRBV15 and TRBJ2-1, with TRBD1 identical over 10 bases. V gave up 5 bases and J gave up 8 bases; unmatched junction bases: 12. Germline V CDR1 and CDR2: LNHNV, YYDKDF (reference sequence). The CDR3 covers 16 residues. The CDR3 region has the DNA TGTGCCACCAGCGTCCCCCGGGACAGGGGAGGCTATGAGCAGTTCTTC. Protein: CATSVPRDRGGYEQFF.